The rows below give T cell receptor beta chains drawn from one sample of a study of cytomegalovirus exposure and HLA in healthy donors. The assay was immunoSEQ multiplex PCR, and TCRdb's table has in-frame clones only and misses some. The table has more than 250,000 clones, roughly 90% seen once. The sample comprised PBMCs. These receptors were taken from a woman aged 18 to 35 in good health and CMV-seronegative. CDR3s include the opening cysteine and the closing phenylalanine or tryptophan. D genes are given only for firm matches. Only part of the rows carry a size: once, few, many, or a class if the clone is expanded.

>TRBV6-5|-|TRBJ1-2|-
CASSYGDSGGGYTF
TGTGCCAGCAGTTACGGTGACTCCGGGGGTGGCTACACCTTC
>TRBV29-1|-|TRBJ2-2|TRBD1
CSVEQGATGELFF
TGCAGCGTTGAACAGGGGGCCACCGGGGAGCTGTTTTTT
>TRBV19|once|TRBJ1-1|-
CASSIGGASIRNTEAFF
TGTGCCAGTAGTATCGGGGGGGCTTCGATTAGGAACACTGAAGCTTTTTTT
>TRBV19|once|TRBJ1-2|-
CATGGPFYGYTF
TGTGCCACGGGCGGGCCCTTCTATGGCTACACCTTC
>TRBV5-1|few|TRBJ2-1|-
CASSLGQAYNEQFF
TGCGCCAGCAGCTTGGGACAGGCCTACAATGAGCAGTTCTTC
>TRBV7-9|-|TRBJ1-5|-
CASSLQDNQPQHF
TGTGCCAGCAGCTTGCAGGACAATCAGCCCCAGCATTTT
>TRBV2|-|TRBJ2-7|-
CARETANSYEQYF
TGTGCCAGAGAGACAGCGAACTCCTACGAGCAGTACTTC
>TRBV9|-|TRBJ2-1|TRBD2
CASSVASGGAAAYNEQFF
TGTGCCAGCAGCGTAGCGAGCGGGGGGGCCGCAGCCTACAATGAGCAGTTCTTC
>TRBV5-6|-|TRBJ2-7|TRBD1
CASSSTGAVYEQYF
TGTGCCAGCAGCTCAACAGGGGCCGTTTACGAGCAGTACTTC
>TRBV29-1|-|TRBJ1-2|-
CSVGLVHGYTF
TGCAGCGTTGGACTGGTTCATGGCTACACCTTC
>TRBV19|-|TRBJ2-1|-
CASSIGGGGHNEQFF
TGTGCCAGTAGTATAGGTGGGGGGGGCCATAATGAGCAGTTCTTC
>TRBV6-1|-|TRBJ1-6|-
CASSPLGADNSPLHF
TGTGCCAGCAGTCCCCTTGGGGCGGATAATTCACCCCTCCACTTT
>TRBV30|-|TRBJ1-2|TRBD1
CSTPRTGYSYGYTF
TGTTCGACCCCGAGGACAGGCTATAGCTATGGCTACACCTTC
>TRBV7-3|-|TRBJ2-1|TRBD2
CASSYLAASYNEQFF
TGTGCCAGCAGCTATCTAGCGGCATCCTACAATGAGCAGTTCTTC
>TRBV5-4|-|TRBJ1-4|-
CASSLGPTNEKLFF
TGTGCCAGCAGTTTGGGCCCTACGAATGAAAAACTGTTTTTT
>TRBV19|-|TRBJ1-5|-
CASSPPSQWRTRPQHF
TGTGCCAGTAGTCCACCATCCCAGTGGAGGACCAGGCCCCAGCATTTT
>TRBV4-1|-|TRBJ2-7|-
CASSQVQGARYEQYF
TGCGCCAGCAGCCAAGTCCAAGGGGCGCGTTACGAGCAGTACTTC
>TRBV9|-|TRBJ1-2|-
CASSPGGVNYGYTF
TGTGCCAGCAGCCCGGGAGGGGTAAACTATGGCTACACCTTC
>TRBV9|-|TRBJ2-2|-
CASSPPPGTGELFF
TGTGCCAGCAGCCCACCTCCCGGCACCGGGGAGCTGTTTTTT
>TRBV5-1|-|TRBJ1-2|-
CASSLVPPGDHGYTF
TGCGCCAGCAGCTTGGTTCCGCCGGGGGACCATGGCTACACCTTC
>TRBV9|-|TRBJ2-1|-
CASSPPLSSYNEQFF
TGTGCCAGCAGCCCCCCTCTGAGCTCCTACAATGAGCAGTTCTTC
>TRBV7-9|-|TRBJ2-2|-
CASRTRGDTGELFF
TGTGCCAGCAGGACCAGGGGTGACACCGGGGAGCTGTTTTTT
>TRBV5-4|-|TRBJ1-2|TRBD1
CASSFSGGEYNGYTF
TGTGCCAGCAGCTTTTCAGGGGGAGAGTATAATGGCTACACCTTC
>TRBV10-3|few|TRBJ2-1|TRBD2
CATRKAGGHSSYNEQFF
TGTGCCACCCGAAAAGCGGGGGGCCATAGCTCCTACAATGAGCAGTTCTTC
>TRBV9|-|TRBJ2-1|-
CASSVDSYNEQFF
TGTGCCAGCAGCGTGGACAGCTACAATGAGCAGTTCTTC
>TRBV2|-|TRBJ1-6|-
CASRQPTVPGSPLHF
TGTGCCAGCAGGCAACCGACCGTCCCCGGGTCACCCCTCCACTTT
>TRBV11-2|-|TRBJ2-7|TRBD1
CASSSGRTGLSYEQYF
TGTGCCAGCAGCTCTGGAAGGACAGGACTCTCCTACGAGCAGTACTTC
>TRBV19|-|TRBJ2-3|TRBD2
CASSPQGLAGGPGTDTQYF
TGTGCCAGTAGTCCCCAGGGACTAGCGGGGGGGCCGGGCACAGATACGCAGTATTTT
>TRBV6-5|-|TRBJ2-7|TRBD2
CASSYSGSFSYEQYF
TGTGCCAGCAGTTACAGCGGGAGCTTCTCCTACGAGCAGTACTTC
>TRBV13|-|TRBJ2-1|-
CASSLVPRTNNEQFF
TGTGCCAGCAGCTTAGTACCCAGAACCAACAATGAGCAGTTCTTC
>TRBV27|-|TRBJ2-7|TRBD1
CASSFGTGGYEQYF
TGTGCCAGCAGTTTTGGGACAGGGGGGTACGAGCAGTACTTC
>TRBV11-3|-|TRBJ2-3|-
CASSGGVVTDTQYF
TGTGCCAGCAGCGGCGGGGTAGTGACAGATACGCAGTATTTT
>TRBV18|-|TRBJ1-1|TRBD1
CASSPPDRGRGDTEAFF
TGTGCCAGCTCACCCCCCGACAGGGGTCGTGGGGACACTGAAGCTTTCTTT
>TRBV9|-|TRBJ1-2|-
CASSVLSYSNYGYTF
TGTGCCAGCAGCGTTCTATCCTACAGTAACTATGGCTACACCTTC
>TRBV5-1|-|TRBJ2-2|TRBD2
CASSVSGGNTGELFF
TGCGCCAGCAGCGTCAGCGGGGGGAACACCGGGGAGCTGTTTTTT
>TRBV19|-|TRBJ1-2|TRBD1
CASSSTGRGTDYGYTF
TGTGCCAGTAGCTCCACGGGTAGGGGGACAGACTATGGCTACACCTTC
>TRBV6-5|-|TRBJ2-2|-
CASRTAGELFF
TGTGCCAGCAGGACTGCCGGGGAGCTGTTTTTT
>TRBV18|-|TRBJ2-5|-
CASSPPGRQETQYF
TGTGCCAGCTCACCCCCGGGGAGGCAGGAGACCCAGTACTTC
>TRBV11-1|-|TRBJ2-1|-
CASSQDLYNEQFF
TGTGCCAGCAGCCAGGACTTGTACAATGAGCAGTTCTTC
>TRBV6-5|few|TRBJ1-2|-
CASNYRATNYGYTF
TGTGCCAGCAACTATCGCGCCACTAACTATGGCTACACCTTC
>TRBV9|-|TRBJ1-5|TRBD1
CASSVEGGDSSYSNQPQHF
TGTGCCAGCAGCGTAGAGGGTGGGGACAGTAGTTATAGCAATCAGCCCCAGCATTTT
>TRBV27|-|TRBJ1-2|TRBD1
CASSFSDRGGYTF
TGTGCCAGCAGTTTTTCGGACAGGGGTGGCTACACCTTC
>TRBV2|-|TRBJ2-7|-
CASSEGVGLASFYEQYF
TGTGCCAGCAGTGAAGGGGTTGGGCTAGCCTCATTCTACGAGCAGTACTTC
>TRBV7-9|-|TRBJ2-7|-
CSSSGDSPYEQYF
TGTTCCAGCAGCGGTGATAGCCCCTACGAGCAGTACTTC